Below are 3 T cell receptor beta chains sequenced from a single sample in a study of vaccination effects on CD4 cells after COVID-19. In the ViraFEST assay, antigen-specific CD4+ clonotypes were identified by expansion after peptide-pool stimulation. The culture ran for approximately 10 days, and then CD4+ T cells were isolated. PCR-confirmed SARS-CoV-2 infection occurred in the person between March and December 2020. The antigens for these receptors are not known. Sequencing was performed with immunoSEQ multiplex PCR; in TCRdb, only in-frame clones are kept and a portion is missing. The data contain 30,000 or so clones, under 80% of them singletons. The sample in question was CD4+ T cells from PBMCs cultured with a peptide pool, obtained before COVID-19 vaccination. These receptors all stem from a human donor who had a prior SARS-CoV-2 infection.

The rearrangement uses TRBV7-2 and TRBJ1-5; D is unresolved. The CDR3 loop spans 14 amino acids. V was cut by 1 base and J by 5 bases, with 9 bases left in between. Germline lookup yields CDR1 SGHTA and CDR2 FQGNSA. The CDR3: CASSLGQTYQPQHF. The DNA for the CDR3 is TGTGCCAGCAGCTTAGGCCAAACGTATCAGCCCCAGCATTTT.

V gene TRBV6-5 combines with J gene TRBJ2-3, with D perhaps TRBD1 or TRBD2 (5 bases each). V was cut by 6 bases and J by 0 bases, with 13 bases left in between. The CDR3 has 15 amino acids. Germline values: CDR1 MNHEY, CDR2 SVGAGI. The CDR3 region has the DNA TGTGCCAGCAGCAGGGACCCGGAAAGCACAGATACGCAGTATTTT. As protein: CASSRDPESTDTQYF.

This chain joins TRBV7-3 and TRBJ1-3; D ambiguous. The CDR3 spans 13 residues. Germline lookup yields CDR1 SGHTA and CDR2 FQGTGA. Trimming left V 5 bases short and J 4 bases short, with 9 bases between. CDR3 DNA: TGTGCCAGCAGCCGGGAAACCGGAAACACCATATATTTT. Translating gives CASSRETGNTIYF.